This TCR beta chain was retrieved from a study of T cells in Graves' hyperthyroidism and ophthalmopathy. Authors of the study amplified TCR beta CDR3 regions from RNA transcripts. Primed by the HTBI set, a first-round RT-PCR was run on the TCR CDR3. Each CDR3 protein is one row after TCRdb ran MiXCR on the multiplex PCR reads. The profile shows under 650,000 distinct CDR3 sequences, under 20% of them singletons. CDR1 SNHLY and CDR2 FYNNEI come from the germline V gene. The CDR3 has 16 amino acids. Germline trimming cut 5 bases from V and 5 bases from J; bases unmatched to any gene: 8. J is TRBJ2-2 and V is TRBV2, with TRBD2 matching 10 bases. Input material: blood. This clonotype was sampled from a woman aged 25-40 years with Graves' hyperthyroidism. The DNA for the CDR3 is TGTGCCAGCAGTAAGGTTCTAGCGGGAGAAACCGGGGAGCTGTTTTTT. Translation: CASSKVLAGETGELFF.